This TCR beta chain was recovered during a study of metastatic and nonmetastatic thyroid tumors. Study-level information: Blood and tumor or nodule tissue repertoires from malignant and benign thyroid patients were compared. Study-level findings and limits: Reported TCR beta diversity, measured in blood and tumor, was significantly higher for malignant thyroid tumors than for benign nodules.

This clone was detected only a few times. Its specificity is not known. One base away lies a much larger clone, so this may be a sequencing read error. The entire patient cohort was treatment-naive prior to thyroid surgery. TCRdb re-called the PCR reads via MiXCR. This table has approximately 86,000 clones, about 12% appearing once. CDR3 length: 14 residues. This TCR derives from a female donor with papillary thyroid cancer or a benign thyroid nodule (not recorded which). Some clones in this sample may be carry-over from other donors' samples. The sequencing sample was made of tumor tissue. This chain links TRBV12-3 or TRBV12-4 with TRBJ2-4; D may correspond to TRBD1 or TRBD2 (5 bases each). The CDR3 nucleotides read TGTGCCAGCAGCCCCGCCGGGACCAAAAGCATTCAGTACTTC. This codes for CASSPAGTKSIQYF.